This T cell receptor (beta chain) was found in a study of shared clonotypes between healthy human individuals. Study results and caveats: Measured sharing among donors was expected to vary with sequencing depth. Clonotypes shared by all four donors outscored non-shared clonotypes in generation probability. Limitation of the genetic and exposure-history diversity represented came from the few donors.

V lost 4 bases, J lost 0 bases, and 16 bases lay in between. This CDR3 is built from 17 residues. Germline CDR1 is SGHDT and CDR2 is YYEEEE. This clone has a single count. Its antigen is unidentified. Naivety among CD8 cells was defined by CD45RO negativity and positive CCR7 selection, thereby excluding terminally differentiated effector memory CD45RA+ cells. This table comes from immunoSEQ multiplex PCR, and its TCRdb copy is limited to in-frame clones, with some not included. Of 600,000 or so clones listed, approximately 95% are singletons. This TCR was sampled from a woman aged 25 to 39 in good health. This chain joins TRBV5-6 and TRBJ1-4; D is uncertain. Sequences were obtained from naive CD8+ T cells sorted from blood. The CDR3 bases are TGTGCCAGCAGCCCAGCGAGGAATCAAGCAACTAATGAAAAACTGTTTTTT. Its translation is CASSPARNQATNEKLFF.